The source of this TCR beta chain is a study of blood T cell repertoires in COVID-19. Overall study: Acute and convalescent COVID-19 samples came from the United States, Italy and Spain.

The CDR3 is made up of 13 amino acids. Germline CDR1 SGHDN, CDR2 FVKESK. V lost 1 base and J lost 3, with 6 bases in between. Data came from immunoSEQ multiplex PCR; TCRdb stores just in-frame clones and leaves some out. This sample yields 250,000 to 300,000 clones, of which around nine tenths are seen a single time; approximately 2% belongs to the top ten. The table lists this clone with a count of one. The sample has other DNA sequences that encode this CDR3 too. The V gene is TRBV14, the J gene TRBJ1-2; D call uncertain. The clonotype comes from a woman aged 60-75 years who had recovered from COVID-19. The specimen was PBMCs or T cells enriched from blood (not recorded which). The CDR3: CASSQGTHYGYTF. CDR3 nucleotides: TGTGCCAGCAGCCAAGGAACACACTATGGCTACACCTTC.